This record concerns one T cell receptor (beta chain) sequence. Trimming shortened V by 5 bases and J by 3 bases, and 13 bases separated the two germline ends. This CDR3 contains 14 residues. CDR1 LGHDT and CDR2 YNNKEL come from the germline V gene (reference sequence). The authors' processing: The authors estimated nucleated cell counts from reference gene primer amplification. Sequenced by immunoSEQ multiplex PCR; TCRdb stores in-frame clones only, minus some. V and J calls and clone size are as listed in that table; D and trimming were resolved from the DNA. The sample lists just over 300,000 clones; around nine tenths were seen once. Cohorts were determined from participant-reported clinical history. This specimen belongs to a study of blood T cell repertoires in COVID-19. Study summary: PBMCs, B-cell-depleted T cells, or T cells were the source of the cDNA or gDNA that made up the material.

This chain joins TRBV3-1 (or the pseudogene TRBV3-2) and TRBJ1-2, with D tentatively TRBD1 (5 bases). Sequenced sample: PBMCs or T cells enriched from blood (not recorded which). The sequence derives from a woman aged 40-49 years who had recovered from COVID-19. The CDR3 reads CASSSYGGDYGYTF. The CDR3 nucleotides read TGTGCCAGCAGCTCCTACGGGGGGGACTATGGCTACACCTTC.